The 22 T cell receptor beta chains in this list originate from one sample, sequenced in a study of CD8 T cells in ankylosing spondylitis. One entry per CDR3 protein results from TCRdb running MiXCR on the 5' RACE reads. The profile shows 200,000 to 300,000 distinct CDR3 sequences, under 12% of them singletons. Sequenced material: blood, either unsorted or a sorted T cell fraction (not recorded which). These receptors all stem from a male donor with ankylosing spondylitis or in good health (not recorded which).

This clonotype was recorded many times. The V gene is TRBV12-3 or TRBV12-4, the J gene TRBJ1-2, with 10 bases aligning to TRBD1. The CDR3 loop spans 13 amino acids. With V trimmed by 6 bases and J by 10 bases, 8 bases remained unmatched. CDR3 loop: CASSLSGTGDYTF. In DNA form, the CDR3 reads TGTGCCAGCAGCCTTTCCGGGACAGGGGACTACACCTTC.

This clonotype was seen many times. The gene calls are TRBV4-1 and TRBJ2-3; D is possibly TRBD2 (6 bases). Germline lookup yields CDR1 MGHRA and CDR2 YSYEKL. The CDR3 totals 16 residues. Between the trimmed V and J ends, which lost 0 bases and 4 bases, there was a span of 14 bases. This chain's CDR3 is CASSQDVLGGADTQYF. CDR3 in DNA: TGCGCCAGCAGCCAAGATGTCCTCGGAGGGGCAGATACGCAGTATTTT.

This clonotype occurred many times. The chain combines TRBV20-1 with TRBJ2-3; maybe TRBD1 (5 bases). V lost 3 bases, J lost 2 bases, and 9 bases lay in between. This CDR3 region has 13 residues. The V gene's germline CDR1 is DFQATT and CDR2 SNEGSKA (reference sequence). Here the CDR3 DNA reads TGCAGTGCTAGTGTCAGGGACACAGATACGCAGTATTTT. It encodes CSASVRDTDTQYF.

Turning to this clonotype: A much larger clone is a single base away; this may be a read error. J is TRBJ2-7 and V is TRBV5-6; D is unresolved. Germline CDR1 and CDR2: SGHDT and YYEEEE. This CDR3 is built from 12 residues. V was trimmed by 2 bases and J by 3 bases, leaving 6 bases between them. Here the CDR3 DNA reads TGTGCCAGCAGCTTCGGCTTCTACGAGCAGTACTTC. Translation gives CASSFGFYEQYF.

This clonotype was seen ten or more times. The chain uses TRBV29-1 and TRBJ1-1; TRBD1 matches 11 bases. The CDR3 is made up of 16 amino acids. Germline CDR1 and CDR2: SQVTM and ANQGSEA. V lost 0 bases to trimming and J lost 1 base; unmatched junction nucleotides: 4. This CDR3 is CSVEDWDRGSNTEAFF. CDR3 DNA sequence: TGCAGCGTTGAAGATTGGGACAGGGGGTCGAACACTGAAGCTTTCTTT.

There are a few counts of this clonotype. This chain links TRBV6-2 or TRBV6-3 with TRBJ1-2; a possible D gene is TRBD1 (5 bases). V was clipped by 8 bases and J by 8 bases, with 18 bases between them. The germline V gene has CDR1 MNHEY and CDR2 SVGEGT. This CDR3 has 13 amino acids. CDR3 DNA: TGTGCCAGCGGGGGACTCACCTCGGGAGGCTACACCTTC. Translated, it gives CASGGLTSGGYTF.

This clonotype was detected ten times or more. The genes are TRBV20-1 and TRBJ2-7; D is perhaps TRBD1 (6 bases). The CDR3 contains 14 residues. CDR1 and CDR2 (germline): DFQATT, SNEGSKA (reference sequence). V was shortened by 3 bases and J by 0 bases, with 12 bases between the two germline ends. The CDR3 loop reads CSASPGARSYEQYF. CDR3 bases: TGCAGTGCTAGCCCAGGGGCGCGCTCCTACGAGCAGTACTTC.

The sample holds many counts of this clonotype. The chain couples TRBV12-3 or TRBV12-4 to TRBJ2-3; D might be TRBD1 (6 bases). This CDR3 contains 17 residues. V shed 6 bases and J shed 0 bases, with 19 bases lying between them. DNA of the CDR3: TGTGCCAGCAGCCTACTGGGACACTCGCTCAGCACAGATACGCAGTATTTT. Translating gives CASSLLGHSLSTDTQYF.

The chain joins TRBV18 to TRBJ2-7; D is unclear. Trimming removed 3 bases from V and 0 bases from J, with 12 bases in between. Germline V lookup: CDR1 KGHSH, CDR2 LQKENI. CDR3 length equals 15 residues. The CDR3 coding sequence is TGTGCCAGCTCACCTTCCCAGGATTTCTCCTACGAGCAGTACTTC. It is translated as CASSPSQDFSYEQYF.

The table lists this clonotype with many counts. The chain joins TRBV7-8 to TRBJ2-7, with D possibly being TRBD1 (6 bases). The CDR3 is 15 amino acids. Germline V gives CDR1 SGHVS, CDR2 FQNEAQ. V was clipped by 1 base and J by 5 bases, with 15 bases between them. For the CDR3, the DNA is TGTGCCAGCAGCTTAGAGGTTCTGACAGGTGACGAGCAGTACTTC. Encoded protein: CASSLEVLTGDEQYF. The variable domain in full, with the rest retrieved from reference TRBV7-8 and TRBJ2-7, is GAGVSQSPRYKVAKRGQDVALRCDPISGHVSLFWYQQALGQGPEFLTYFQNEAQLDKSGLPSDRFFAERPEGSVSTLKIQRTQQEDSAVYLCASSLEVLTGDEQYFGPGTRLTVT.

The table lists this clonotype with many counts. The chain recombines TRBV12-3 or TRBV12-4 with TRBJ1-2, with D possibly being TRBD1 (5 bases). This CDR3 has 13 residues. The germline V and J ends were trimmed by 1 base and 4 bases, with 7 bases remaining between them. The CDR3 DNA reads as TGTGCCAGCAGTTTAGGACAGTCCTATGGCTACACCTTC. Its protein product is CASSLGQSYGYTF.

There are many counts of this clonotype. This chain joins TRBV11-2 and TRBJ1-1; D gene unclear. The germline CDR1 and CDR2 sequences are SGHAT and FQNNGV. The CDR3 covers 13 residues. V dropped 3 bases and J dropped 0 bases, with 5 bases sitting between them. Here the CDR3 reads CASSFSMNTEAFF. DNA of the CDR3: TGTGCCAGCAGCTTTAGCATGAACACTGAAGCTTTCTTT.

The chain uses TRBV12-2 and TRBJ2-1. TRBV12-2 is described as a pseudogene. The CDR3 is made up of 16 amino acids. The CDR3 loop is CASRLATGPHYLEQFF. Here the CDR3 DNA reads TGTGCAAGTCGCTTAGCGACCGGACCGCATTATCTTGAGCAGTTCTTC.

This clonotype was seen at least ten times. This chain joins TRBV5-1 and TRBJ2-1; D gene uncertain. The CDR3 is 14 residues long. Germline V gene sequence: CDR1 SGHRS, CDR2 YFSETQ. V shed 6 bases and J shed 5 bases, with 15 bases lying between them. The CDR3 sequence: CASKGSPENNEQFF. In DNA form, the CDR3 reads TGCGCCAGCAAGGGTTCGCCGGAGAACAATGAGCAGTTCTTC. The full variable domain, with the rest looked up from reference TRBV5-1 and TRBJ2-1, is KAGVTQTPRYLIKTRGQQVTLSCSPISGHRSVSWYQQTPGQGLQFLFEYFSETQRNKGNFPGRFSGRQFSNSRSEMNVSTLELGDSALYLCASKGSPENNEQFFGPGTRLTVL.

This clonotype was seen ten or more times. This chain links TRBV5-1 with TRBJ2-1; the D is unclear. The CDR3 covers 11 residues. Germline V gene data show CDR1 as SGHRS and CDR2 as YFSETQ. Deletions cut 3 bases from V and 10 bases from J, with 8 bases between. The CDR3 protein is CASSSAIEQFF. The CDR3 nucleotides are TGCGCCAGCAGCTCGGCCATAGAGCAGTTCTTC.

The sample holds many counts of this clonotype. This chain joins TRBV25-1 and TRBJ2-5, with D possibly matching TRBD1 (6 bases). The CDR3 length is 14 residues. V lost 2 bases and J lost 4, with 11 bases in between. CDR1 is MGHDK and CDR2 is SYGVNS in the germline V gene. This CDR3 reads CASSEQGLGETQYF. CDR3 sequence (DNA): TGTGCCAGCAGTGAACAGGGGCTGGGAGAGACCCAGTACTTC.

This clonotype came up many times. V is TRBV18 and J is TRBJ2-5; 9 positions match TRBD2. After removal of 4 bases from V and 5 bases from J, the junction contained 8 bases not matched to a gene. Germline assignment: CDR1 KGHSH and CDR2 LQKENI. CDR3 size: 15 residues. CDR3 DNA sequence: TGTGCCAGCTCACTACCGGGACTAGCCGGGGAGACCCAGTACTTC. This sequence encodes CASSLPGLAGETQYF.

This clonotype came up a few times. The CDR3 protein is CASKGLLFSTDTQYF. In DNA, the CDR3 is TGTGCCAGCAAGGGACTACTTTTTAGCACAGATACGCAGTATTTT. V and J are TRBV6-2 or TRBV6-3 and TRBJ2-3; 7 bases line up with TRBD2. The CDR3 runs 15 residues. Germline V gene lookup returns CDR1 MNHEY and CDR2 SVGEGT. Trimming took 7 bases from V and 0 from J; bases not matched to a gene: 7.

There are a few counts of this clonotype. The chain is built from TRBV12-5 and TRBJ2-5, with TRBD1 matching over 10 bases. CDR1 and CDR2 (germline): LGHNT, FRNRAP. After removal of 6 bases from V and 5 bases from J, the junction contained 6 bases not matched to a gene. This CDR3 is 14 amino acids long. CDR3 protein: CASGRQGARETQYF. CDR3 in DNA: TGTGCTAGTGGCCGACAGGGGGCCCGGGAGACCCAGTACTTC.

This clonotype was seen ten or more times. V gene TRBV20-1 combines with J gene TRBJ1-5; 7 positions match TRBD1. The CDR3 covers 14 residues. Germline V gives CDR1 DFQATT, CDR2 SNEGSKA (reference sequence). V lost 3 bases to trimming and J lost 6 bases; unmatched junction nucleotides: 8. The chain's CDR3 is CSASLDRAGQPQHF. CDR3 in DNA: TGCAGTGCTAGCCTCGACAGGGCTGGTCAGCCCCAGCATTTT.

This clonotype was seen at least ten times. V and J are TRBV4-2 and TRBJ1-2; the D gene is possibly TRBD1 (5 bases). The germline V gene has CDR1 LGHNA and CDR2 YNFKEQ. Trimming stripped 2 bases from V and 4 bases from J, with 14 bases between. The length of the CDR3 is 15 residues. CDR3 nucleotide sequence: TGTGCCAGCAGCCAAAGTGGGCGGGACGGCTATGGCTACACCTTC. This translates into CASSQSGRDGYGYTF.

This clonotype was counted a few times. The CDR3 DNA reads TGTGCCAGCAGCTCGACAGGCGGTGGCACCGGGGAGCTGTTTTTT. Protein sequence: CASSSTGGGTGELFF. V and J are TRBV7-9 and TRBJ2-2; tentatively, D is TRBD1 (6 bases). Germline V CDR1 and CDR2: SEHNR, FQNEAQ (reference sequence). This CDR3 is built from 15 residues. V lost 4 bases and J 4 bases, leaving 13 bases between the germline ends. Full variable domain (remainder filled in from reference TRBV7-9 and TRBJ2-2): DTGVSQNPRHKITKRGQNVTFRCDPISEHNRLYWYRQTLGQGPEFLTYFQNEAQLEKSRLLSDRFSAERPKGSFSTLEIQRTEQGDSAMYLCASSSTGGGTGELFFGEGSRLTVL.